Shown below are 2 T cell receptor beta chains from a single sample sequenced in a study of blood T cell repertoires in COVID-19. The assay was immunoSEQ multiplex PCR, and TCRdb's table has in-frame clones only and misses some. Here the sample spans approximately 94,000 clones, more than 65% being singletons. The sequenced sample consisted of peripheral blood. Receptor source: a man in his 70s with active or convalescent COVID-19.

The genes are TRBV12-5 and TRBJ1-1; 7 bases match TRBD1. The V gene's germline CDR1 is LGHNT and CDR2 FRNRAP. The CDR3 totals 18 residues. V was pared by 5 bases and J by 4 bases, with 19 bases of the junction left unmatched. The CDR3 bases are TGTGCTAGTGGTCCGCCCCATCTCCTGACAGGGCGCGGCACTGAAGCTTTCTTT. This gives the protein CASGPPHLLTGRGTEAFF.

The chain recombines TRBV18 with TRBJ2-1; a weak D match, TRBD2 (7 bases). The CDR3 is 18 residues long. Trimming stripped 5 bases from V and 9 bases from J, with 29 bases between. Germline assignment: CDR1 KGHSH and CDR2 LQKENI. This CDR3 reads CASSATAPRDTGGLEQFF. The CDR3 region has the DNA TGTGCCAGCTCAGCCACAGCTCCCCGGGACACGGGGGGTCTTGAGCAGTTCTTC.